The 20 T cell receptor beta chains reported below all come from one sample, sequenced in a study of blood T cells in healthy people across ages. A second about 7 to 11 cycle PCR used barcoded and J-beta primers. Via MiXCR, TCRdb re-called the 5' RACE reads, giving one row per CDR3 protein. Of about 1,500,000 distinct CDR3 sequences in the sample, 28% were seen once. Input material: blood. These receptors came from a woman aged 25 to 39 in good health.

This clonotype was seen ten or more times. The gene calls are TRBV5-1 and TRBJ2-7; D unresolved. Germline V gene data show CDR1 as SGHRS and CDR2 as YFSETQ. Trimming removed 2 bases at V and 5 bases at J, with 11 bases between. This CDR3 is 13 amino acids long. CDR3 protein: CASSFSGSNEQYF. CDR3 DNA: TGCGCCAGCAGCTTTTCTGGGTCAAACGAGCAGTACTTC.

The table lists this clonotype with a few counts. The CDR3 reads CASSPKAGATYNEQFF. CDR3 DNA sequence: TGCGCCAGCAGTCCTAAAGCGGGAGCGACCTACAATGAGCAGTTCTTC. The chain recombines TRBV5-1 with TRBJ2-1; 8 nucleotides agree with TRBD2. This CDR3 contains 16 residues. Germline CDR1 reads SGHRS; CDR2 reads YFSETQ. V gave up 5 bases and J gave up 2 bases; unmatched junction bases: 9.

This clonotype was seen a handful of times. Here the CDR3 reads CASSENPNVNYGYTF. The CDR3 DNA reads as TGTGCCAGCAGTGAGAACCCCAATGTTAACTATGGCTACACCTTC. The chain uses TRBV2 and TRBJ1-2; D is ambiguous. Germline V lookup: CDR1 SNHLY, CDR2 FYNNEI. The CDR3 contains 15 residues. V lost 3 bases and J 1 base, leaving 12 bases between the germline ends.

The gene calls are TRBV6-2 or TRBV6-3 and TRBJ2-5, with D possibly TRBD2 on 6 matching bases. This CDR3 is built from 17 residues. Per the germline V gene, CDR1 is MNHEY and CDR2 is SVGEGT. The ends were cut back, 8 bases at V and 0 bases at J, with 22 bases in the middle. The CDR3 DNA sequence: TGTGCCAGCGGCCCTCGCGGGGCCCCAAGGAACCAAGAGACCCAGTACTTC. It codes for CASGPRGAPRNQETQYF.

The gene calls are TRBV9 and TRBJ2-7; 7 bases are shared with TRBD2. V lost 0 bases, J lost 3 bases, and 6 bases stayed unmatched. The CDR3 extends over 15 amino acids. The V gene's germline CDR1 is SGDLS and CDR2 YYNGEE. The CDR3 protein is CASSVAAGTYYEQYF. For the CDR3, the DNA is TGTGCCAGCAGCGTAGCAGCGGGGACCTACTACGAGCAGTACTTC.

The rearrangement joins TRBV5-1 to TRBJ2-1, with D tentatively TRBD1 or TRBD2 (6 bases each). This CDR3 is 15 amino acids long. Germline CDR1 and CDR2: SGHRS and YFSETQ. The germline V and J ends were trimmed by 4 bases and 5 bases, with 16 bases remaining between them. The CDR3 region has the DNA TGCGCCAGCAGCCCCAGCCCGGGGGCGGACAATGAGCAGTTCTTC. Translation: CASSPSPGADNEQFF.

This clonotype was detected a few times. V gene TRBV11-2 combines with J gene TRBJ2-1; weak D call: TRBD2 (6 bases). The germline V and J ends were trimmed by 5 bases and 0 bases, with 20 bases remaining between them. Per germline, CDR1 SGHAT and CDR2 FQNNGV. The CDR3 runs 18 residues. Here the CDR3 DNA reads TGTGCCAGCAGCACCCCACGGGGAGGCTCTAGCTCCTACAATGAGCAGTTCTTC. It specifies CASSTPRGGSSSYNEQFF.

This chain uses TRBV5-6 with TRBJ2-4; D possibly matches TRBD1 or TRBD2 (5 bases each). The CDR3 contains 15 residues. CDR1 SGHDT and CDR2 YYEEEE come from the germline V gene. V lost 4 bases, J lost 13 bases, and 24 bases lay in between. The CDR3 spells CASSLTGTKSYGQYF. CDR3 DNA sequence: TGTGCCAGCAGCCTGACCGGGACGAAATCCTACGGGCAGTACTTC.

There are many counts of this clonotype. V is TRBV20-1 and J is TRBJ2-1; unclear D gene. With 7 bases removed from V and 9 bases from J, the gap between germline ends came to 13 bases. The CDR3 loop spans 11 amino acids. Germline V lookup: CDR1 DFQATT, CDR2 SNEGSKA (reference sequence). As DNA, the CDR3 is TGCAGTGGATCCGGAGCTGGTGAGCAGTTCTTC. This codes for CSGSGAGEQFF.

CDR3 in amino acids: CATSESAGQSVDEQFF. For the CDR3, the DNA is TGTGCCACCAGTGAGTCGGCGGGACAGTCGGTCGATGAGCAGTTCTTC. V is TRBV24-1 and J is TRBJ2-1; a possible D gene is TRBD1 (7 bases). Looked up from germline, CDR1 is KGHDR and CDR2 is SFDVKD. V shed 4 bases and J shed 8 bases, with 20 bases lying between them. This CDR3 is 16 amino acids long.

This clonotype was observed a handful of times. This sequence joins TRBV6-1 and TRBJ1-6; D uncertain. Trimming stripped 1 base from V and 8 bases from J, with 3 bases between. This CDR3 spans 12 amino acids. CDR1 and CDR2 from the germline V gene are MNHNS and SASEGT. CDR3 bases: TGTGCCAGCAGTGAAGGCTATTCACCCCTCCACTTT. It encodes CASSEGYSPLHF.

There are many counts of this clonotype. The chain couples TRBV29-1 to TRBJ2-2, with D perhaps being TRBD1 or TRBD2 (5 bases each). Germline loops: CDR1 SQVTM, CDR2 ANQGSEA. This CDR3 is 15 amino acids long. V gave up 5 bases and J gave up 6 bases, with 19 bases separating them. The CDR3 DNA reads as TGCAGCGTTATTCCCGGGACCTGGGCTTCCGGGGAGCTGTTTTTT. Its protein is CSVIPGTWASGELFF.

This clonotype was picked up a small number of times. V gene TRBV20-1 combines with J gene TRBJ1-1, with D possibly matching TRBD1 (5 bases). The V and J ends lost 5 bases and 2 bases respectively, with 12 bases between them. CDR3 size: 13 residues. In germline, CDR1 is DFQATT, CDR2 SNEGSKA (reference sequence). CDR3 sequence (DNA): TGCAGTGCTCAGGCCCGGACAAACACTGAAGCTTTCTTT. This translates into CSAQARTNTEAFF.

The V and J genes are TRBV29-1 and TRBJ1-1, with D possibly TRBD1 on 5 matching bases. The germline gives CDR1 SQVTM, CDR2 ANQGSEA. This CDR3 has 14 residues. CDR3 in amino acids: CNVAGREGWTEAFF. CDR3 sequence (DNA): TGCAACGTCGCGGGGAGGGAGGGGTGGACTGAAGCTTTCTTT.

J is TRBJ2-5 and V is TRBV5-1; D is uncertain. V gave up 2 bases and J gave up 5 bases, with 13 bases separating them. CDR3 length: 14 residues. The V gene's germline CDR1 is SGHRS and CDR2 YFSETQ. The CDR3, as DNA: TGCGCCAGCAGCTTTCTGGGGTTGGTGGAGACCCAGTACTTC. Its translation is CASSFLGLVETQYF.

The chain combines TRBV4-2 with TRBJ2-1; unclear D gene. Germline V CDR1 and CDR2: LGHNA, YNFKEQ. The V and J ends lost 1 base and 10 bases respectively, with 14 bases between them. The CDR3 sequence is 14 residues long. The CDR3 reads CASSQVGQRYEQFF. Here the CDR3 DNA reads TGTGCCAGCAGCCAAGTCGGGCAGCGCTACGAGCAGTTCTTC.

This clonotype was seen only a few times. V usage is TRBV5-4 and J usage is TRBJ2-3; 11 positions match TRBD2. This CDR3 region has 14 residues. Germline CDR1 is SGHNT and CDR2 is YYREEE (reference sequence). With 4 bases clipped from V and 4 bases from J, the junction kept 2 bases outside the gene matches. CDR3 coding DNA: TGTGCCAGCAGCATGACTAGCGGGGCAGATACGCAGTATTTT. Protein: CASSMTSGADTQYF.

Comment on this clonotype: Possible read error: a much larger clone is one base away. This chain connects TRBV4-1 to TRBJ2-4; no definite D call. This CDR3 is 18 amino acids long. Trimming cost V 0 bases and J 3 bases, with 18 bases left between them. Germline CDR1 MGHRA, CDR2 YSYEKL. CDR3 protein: CASSQDRPSQLVKNIQYF. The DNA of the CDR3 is TGCGCCAGCAGCCAAGATCGTCCCAGCCAGCTAGTCAAAAACATTCAGTACTTC.

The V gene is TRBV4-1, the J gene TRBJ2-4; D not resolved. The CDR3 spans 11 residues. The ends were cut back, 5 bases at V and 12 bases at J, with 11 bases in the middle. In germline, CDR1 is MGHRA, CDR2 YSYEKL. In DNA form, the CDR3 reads TGCGCCAGCAGCGGAGAAGCCCATCAGTACTTC. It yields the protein CASSGEAHQYF.

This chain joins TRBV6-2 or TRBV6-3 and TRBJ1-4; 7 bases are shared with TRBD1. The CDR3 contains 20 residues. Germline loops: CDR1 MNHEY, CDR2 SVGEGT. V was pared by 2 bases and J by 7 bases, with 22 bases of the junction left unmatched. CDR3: CASSYRGPVRKGRDSEKLFF. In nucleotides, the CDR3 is TGTGCCAGCAGTTACCGGGGACCCGTTAGGAAGGGAAGGGACAGTGAAAAACTGTTTTTT.